These 26 T cell receptor beta chains share one sample of origin, sequenced in a study of CD8 T cells in acute hepatitis C reinfection. As to time point: naive CD8 control sorted from an acute-time-point sample. Data came from immunoSEQ multiplex PCR; TCRdb stores just in-frame clones and leaves some out. The repertoire holds 35,000 to 40,000 clones, with about 86% as singletons. Sequenced input: naive CD8+ T cells from PBMCs. These TCRs come from a man younger than 40 with chronic hepatitis C.

This chain uses TRBV27 with TRBJ1-6; 7 nucleotides line up with TRBD1. Trimming took 4 bases from V and 9 from J; bases not matched to a gene: 6. From germline, CDR1 is MNHEY and CDR2 SMNVEV (reference sequence). CDR3 length: 14 residues. The DNA of the CDR3 is TGTGCCAGCAGTTCCGGACAGGTCCGTTCACCCCTCCACTTT. Translating it yields CASSSGQVRSPLHF.

The chain carries TRBV27 and TRBJ2-3; D might be TRBD1 or TRBD2, each matching 5 bases. Trimming left V 2 bases short and J 2 bases short, with 20 bases between. Germline CDR1 reads MNHEY; CDR2 reads SMNVEV (reference sequence). The CDR3 loop spans 18 amino acids. The CDR3 here is CASSLTILGGGPTDTQYF. In nucleotides, the CDR3 is TGTGCCAGCAGTTTAACGATTTTAGGTGGGGGACCCACAGATACGCAGTATTTT.

This clone has only a few counts. The CDR3 DNA follows: TGTGCCAGCAGCAAAGGAGACAGGGGCACCGGGGAGCTGTTTTTT. This encodes CASSKGDRGTGELFF. The chain links TRBV21-1 to TRBJ2-2; no check of the table's D call, TRBD1, against the DNA was made. TRBV21-1 is a documented pseudogene. This CDR3 has 15 amino acids.

Only one count was recorded for this clone. CDR3: CASSNGTDTEAFF. As DNA, the CDR3 is TGTGCCAGTAGTAACGGGACGGACACTGAAGCTTTCTTT. This chain connects TRBV19 to TRBJ1-1; D may be TRBD1 (5 bases). Germline CDR1 reads LNHDA; CDR2 reads SQIVND (reference sequence). V was trimmed by 4 bases and J by 3 bases, leaving 9 bases between them. This CDR3 contains 13 residues.

This rearrangement joins TRBV27 to TRBJ2-7, with D tentatively TRBD2 (6 bases). Trimming removed 2 bases from V and 7 bases from J, with 6 bases in between. Germline V gene data show CDR1 as MNHEY and CDR2 as SMNVEV (reference sequence). This CDR3 comprises 11 residues. CDR3 DNA sequence: TGTGCCAGCAGTTTAGGGACTGAGCAGTACTTC. Protein product: CASSLGTEQYF.

This clone was detected a few times. The rearrangement uses TRBV4-3 and TRBJ2-7; 7 positions match TRBD1. There are 13 residues in the CDR3. Trimming cost V 4 bases and J 4 bases; bases outside gene matches: 4. The germline gives CDR1 LGHNA, CDR2 YSLEER. The CDR3 region has the DNA TGCGCCAGCAGCCCACGGACAGGTTACGAGCAGTACTTC. This translates into CASSPRTGYEQYF.

The chain combines TRBV5-1 with TRBJ2-3; 12 bases agree with TRBD2. Germline loops: CDR1 SGHRS, CDR2 YFSETQ. Losses at the gene ends were 0 bases for V and 6 bases for J; bases not matched to a gene: 11. The CDR3 is 18 residues long. The CDR3 protein is CASSLEVLAGGPVDTQYF. CDR3 DNA: TGCGCCAGCAGCTTGGAGGTGCTAGCGGGAGGGCCGGTTGATACGCAGTATTTT.

Here the CDR3 reads CASSQTSLVYEQYF. The CDR3 nucleotides read TGTGCCAGCAGTCAGACTAGCCTCGTCTACGAGCAGTACTTC. The J gene is TRBJ2-7, the V gene TRBV5-8; TRBD2 matches 7 bases. The CDR3 totals 14 residues. Germline V lookup: CDR1 SGHTS, CDR2 YDEGEE. J gave up 3 bases and V 5 bases, and 8 bases lay outside the gene matches.

The genes are TRBV4-1 and TRBJ2-3, with TRBD2 matching over 10 bases. CDR1 is MGHRA, CDR2 YSYEKL, per germline. This CDR3 region has 16 residues. The J segment lost 6 bases and the V segment lost 3 bases, leaving 9 bases of the junction unmatched. The CDR3 sequence: CASSHPPGLASDTQYF. CDR3 DNA: TGCGCCAGCAGCCACCCCCCGGGACTAGCGAGCGATACGCAGTATTTT.

CDR3 sequence: CASRPPGEAHYEQFF. In nucleotides, the CDR3 is TGTGCCAGCAGGCCCCCGGGGGAGGCCCACTATGAGCAGTTCTTC. The genes are TRBV27 and TRBJ2-1, with D perhaps matching TRBD2 (6 bases). This CDR3 comprises 15 residues. Germline loops: CDR1 MNHEY, CDR2 SMNVEV (reference sequence). Trimming stripped 6 bases from V and 8 bases from J, with 20 bases between.

V gene TRBV19 combines with J gene TRBJ2-1; D is ambiguous. The CDR3 extends over 11 amino acids. The germline gives CDR1 LNHDA, CDR2 SQIVND (reference sequence). Trimming left V 10 bases short and J 9 bases short, with 13 bases between. The DNA of the CDR3 is TGTGCCACAAACCTGGGCGTTGAGCAGTTCTTC. This sequence encodes CATNLGVEQFF.

This chain connects TRBV7-6 to TRBJ2-1, with D perhaps TRBD2 (5 bases). V lost 1 base and J 4 bases, leaving 8 bases between the germline ends. Looked up from germline, CDR1 is SGHVS and CDR2 is FNYEAQ. The CDR3 covers 14 residues. CDR3 in DNA: TGTGCCAGCAGCTTAGTGGGGAGTTACAATGAGCAGTTCTTC. It translates to CASSLVGSYNEQFF.

This rearrangement joins TRBV5-3 to TRBJ2-2; TRBD2 matches 9 bases. TRBV5-3 is classed as an ORF, of uncertain function. J lost 2 bases, V lost 0 bases, and 23 bases had no gene match. This CDR3 has 23 residues. In DNA form, the CDR3 reads TGTGCCAGAAGCTTGGTATATTCCCTAGCGGGACCTCCCTACGCGGGTAACACCGGGGAGCTGTTTTTT. Protein sequence: CARSLVYSLAGPPYAGNTGELFF.

This rearrangement joins TRBV11-2 to TRBJ1-4, with D uncertain. CDR1 and CDR2 from the germline V gene are SGHAT and FQNNGV. The CDR3 is made up of 13 amino acids. Trimming left V 3 bases short and J 5 bases short, with 7 bases between. The CDR3 loop is CASSFSANEKLFF. The CDR3 DNA reads TGTGCCAGCAGCTTCTCTGCGAATGAAAAACTGTTTTTT. The variable domain in full, with the rest retrieved from reference TRBV11-2 and TRBJ1-4, is EAGVAQSPRYKIIEKRQSVAFWCNPISGHATLYWYQQILGQGPKLLIQFQNNGVVDDSQLPKDRFSAERLKGVDSTLKIQPAKLEDSAVYLCASSFSANEKLFFGSGTQLSVL.

The chain carries TRBV19 and TRBJ2-5, with D possibly TRBD1 on 6 matching bases. The CDR3 covers 14 residues. Germline V gene sequence: CDR1 LNHDA, CDR2 SQIVND (reference sequence). The V and J ends lost 3 bases and 6 bases respectively, with 14 bases between them. CDR3 region: CASSMLTGIQTQYF. In DNA form, the CDR3 reads TGTGCCAGTAGTATGTTAACAGGGATACAGACCCAGTACTTC. Variable domain in full (rest from reference TRBV19 and TRBJ2-5): DGGITQSPKYLFRKEGQNVTLSCEQNLNHDAMYWYRQDPGQGLRLIYYSQIVNDFQKGDIAEGYSVSREKKESFPLTVTSAQKNPTAFYLCASSMLTGIQTQYFGPGTRLLVL.

The DNA of the CDR3 is TGTGCCAGTAGTATGCCTCAGGGACAGCTAAATTCACCCCTCCACTTT. Residues: CASSMPQGQLNSPLHF. This chain joins TRBV19 and TRBJ1-6, with 7 bases fitting TRBD1. The length of the CDR3 is 16 residues. The germline gives CDR1 LNHDA, CDR2 SQIVND (reference sequence). With V trimmed by 3 bases and J by 7 bases, 9 bases remained unmatched.

The chain carries TRBV13 and TRBJ2-1; 8 bases match TRBD2. The CDR3 contains 19 residues. Trimming took 1 base from V and 0 from J; bases not matched to a gene: 11. The germline V gene encodes CDR1 PRHDT and CDR2 FYEKMQ (reference sequence). CDR3: CASSLEFTSGESSYNEQFF. In DNA, the CDR3 is TGTGCCAGCAGCTTAGAATTTACTAGCGGAGAATCCTCCTACAATGAGCAGTTCTTC.

V gene TRBV6-5 combines with J gene TRBJ1-1; 7 bases match TRBD1. The CDR3 extends over 15 amino acids. Germline CDR1 MNHEY, CDR2 SVGAGI. The V gene end was trimmed by 7 bases and the J gene end by 2 bases; junction bases not matched to a gene: 10. CDR3 in amino acids: CASTPYRDRNTEAFF. The CDR3, as DNA: TGTGCCAGCACCCCGTACCGGGACAGAAACACTGAAGCTTTCTTT.

This clone was detected once. The chain combines TRBV6-7 with TRBJ1-4; possibly TRBD1 for D (5 bases). TRBV6-7 is given ORF status, its function remaining uncertain. The CDR3 length is 14 residues. Trimming removed 5 bases from V and 7 bases from J, with 14 bases in between. CDR3 bases: TGTGCCAGCAGTCCAGGGATTTCGGGTGAAAAACTGTTTTTT. Encoded protein: CASSPGISGEKLFF.

The gene calls are TRBV2 and TRBJ2-5; D gene unclear. The CDR3 extends over 14 amino acids. V lost 4 bases and J lost 3, with 12 bases in between. Germline CDR1 reads SNHLY; CDR2 reads FYNNEI. In nucleotides, the CDR3 is TGTGCCAGCAGTGTACAGCAGGTCGAAGAGACCCAGTACTTC. Protein sequence: CASSVQQVEETQYF.

V is TRBV29-1 and J is TRBJ2-2; D remains ambiguous. The germline V and J ends were trimmed by 0 bases and 6 bases, with 11 bases remaining between them. The CDR3 consists of 14 residues. The germline V gene encodes CDR1 SQVTM and CDR2 ANQGSEA. CDR3 bases: TGCAGCGTTGAAGATCTGTTTTCGGCCGGGGAGCTGTTTTTT. Its protein is CSVEDLFSAGELFF.

The sample holds a few counts of this clone. This chain joins TRBV30 and TRBJ1-1; a weak D match, TRBD1 (6 bases). V lost 7 bases and J 6 bases, leaving 15 bases between the germline ends. Per the germline V gene, CDR1 is GTSNPN and CDR2 is SVGIG (reference sequence). This CDR3 is built from 12 residues. CDR3 region: CASTGSPPEAFF. The CDR3 coding sequence is TGTGCCTCCACAGGGAGCCCACCTGAAGCTTTCTTT.

The rearrangement joins TRBV6-1 to TRBJ1-5; a possible D gene is TRBD1 (5 bases). Trimming took 4 bases from V and 5 from J, leaving 15 bases between them. CDR1 and CDR2 from the germline V gene are MNHNS and SASEGT. The length of the CDR3 is 15 residues. CDR3 protein: CASSVRGRIDQPQHF. For the CDR3, the DNA is TGTGCCAGCAGTGTCCGGGGCAGGATCGATCAGCCCCAGCATTTT.

The gene calls are TRBV28 and TRBJ1-2, with D perhaps TRBD1 (5 bases). Germline V lookup: CDR1 MDHEN, CDR2 SYDVKM. The CDR3 loop spans 13 amino acids. Trimming took off 6 bases at V and 8 bases at J, with 16 bases between the two ends. CDR3 loop: CASSPPGLEGYTF. The DNA of the CDR3 is TGTGCCAGCAGCCCCCCAGGGCTGGAGGGCTACACCTTC.

J is TRBJ1-1 and V is TRBV27; a weak D match, TRBD1 (6 bases). Germline CDR1 reads MNHEY; CDR2 reads SMNVEV (reference sequence). CDR3 length: 13 amino acids. The CDR3 nucleotides are TGTGCTACAGGGAACTTCTTGAACACTGAAGCTTTCTTT. It is translated as CATGNFLNTEAFF.

In its sample, this clone was seen once. J is TRBJ2-1 and V is TRBV4-2, with TRBD2 matching 15 bases. The germline gives CDR1 LGHNA, CDR2 YNFKEQ. This CDR3 is 16 amino acids long. Trimming took 0 bases from V and 6 from J; bases not matched to a gene: 0. The CDR3 sequence is CASSQEGLAGGNEQFF. The CDR3 region has the DNA TGTGCCAGCAGCCAAGAGGGACTAGCGGGAGGCAATGAGCAGTTCTTC.